A single sample gave rise to the 6 T cell receptor beta chains below, sequenced in a study of T cell responses to AZD1222 COVID-19 vaccine. Measured with immunoSEQ multiplex PCR; TCRdb has only the in-frame clones, and not every one. This table holds 120,000 or so clones, around nine tenths found once. The specimen was peripheral blood, collected on day 0 of AZD1222 vaccination. These receptor sequences come from an adult in good health.

The chain recombines TRBV7-2 with TRBJ2-2; TRBD2 aligns across 8 bases. The V gene's germline CDR1 is SGHTA and CDR2 FQGNSA. J gave up 5 bases and V 5 bases, and 4 bases lay outside the gene matches. This CDR3 spans 14 amino acids. In DNA, the CDR3 is TGTGCCAGCAGCCCGGGGGGGCGGACCGGGGAGCTGTTTTTT. Translation: CASSPGGRTGELFF.

The chain carries TRBV7-9 and TRBJ2-7, with TRBD1 matching over 10 bases. The length of the CDR3 is 14 residues. The trim removed 1 base at V and 5 bases at J, leaving 2 bases unmatched. Looked up from germline, CDR1 is SEHNR and CDR2 is FQNEAQ (reference sequence). CDR3 in DNA: TGTGCCAGCAGCTTAGGGGGGACAGGGGACGAGCAGTACTTC. Residues: CASSLGGTGDEQYF.

The V gene is TRBV28, the J gene TRBJ2-7, with D possibly TRBD1 on 5 matching bases. CDR3 length: 14 residues. Germline lookup yields CDR1 MDHEN and CDR2 SYDVKM. V was pared by 2 bases and J by 3 bases, with 11 bases between. The CDR3 nucleotides read TGTGCCAGCAGTTTACCCGGACAAGACTACGAGCAGTACTTC. Translation: CASSLPGQDYEQYF.

The chain joins TRBV19 to TRBJ1-1, with D possibly matching TRBD1 (6 bases). The V end lost 4 bases, the J end lost 4 bases, and 13 bases lay between the germline ends. Germline CDR1 LNHDA, CDR2 SQIVND (reference sequence). This CDR3 is built from 14 residues. The CDR3 nucleotides are TGTGCCAGTAGTAAACAGGGTGGAGGCACTGAAGCTTTCTTT. Residues: CASSKQGGGTEAFF.

V usage is TRBV2 and J usage is TRBJ1-2, with unresolved D. Germline V gene lookup returns CDR1 SNHLY and CDR2 FYNNEI. V was shortened by 2 bases and J by 8 bases, with 24 bases between the two germline ends. This CDR3 spans 17 amino acids. The CDR3 DNA is TGTGCCAGCAGTGAAAATCTAGGGCATACCGGGGTCGGCGGCTACACCTTC. Encoded protein: CASSENLGHTGVGGYTF.

The chain links TRBV7-9 to TRBJ2-3; 13 bases agree with TRBD2. V was clipped by 5 bases and J by 1 base; unmatched bases: 9. From germline, CDR1 is SEHNR and CDR2 FQNEAQ (reference sequence). This CDR3 is 18 amino acids long. CDR3 region: CASSPGSGTSGGTDTQYF. The CDR3 coding sequence is TGTGCCAGCAGCCCCGGTAGTGGGACTAGCGGGGGCACAGATACGCAGTATTTT.